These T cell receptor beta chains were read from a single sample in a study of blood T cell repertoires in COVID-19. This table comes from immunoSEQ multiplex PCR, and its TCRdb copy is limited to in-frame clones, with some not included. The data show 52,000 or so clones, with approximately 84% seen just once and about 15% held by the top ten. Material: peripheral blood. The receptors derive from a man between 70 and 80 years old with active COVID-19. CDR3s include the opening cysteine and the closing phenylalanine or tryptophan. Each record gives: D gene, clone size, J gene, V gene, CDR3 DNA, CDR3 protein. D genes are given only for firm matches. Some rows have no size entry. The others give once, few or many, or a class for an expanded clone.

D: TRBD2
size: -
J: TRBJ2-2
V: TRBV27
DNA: TGTGCCAGCAGTAAAGTTAGCGGGAGCACCGGGGAGCTGTTTTTT
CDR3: CASSKVSGSTGELFF

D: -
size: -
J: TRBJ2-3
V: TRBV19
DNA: TGTGCCAGTAGTACCGAGACAGGATTCACAGATACGCAGTATTTT
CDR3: CASSTETGFTDTQYF

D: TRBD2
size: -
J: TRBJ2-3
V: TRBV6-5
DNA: TGTGCCAGCCGAGTCCCGGGAGGGACAGATACGCAGTATTTT
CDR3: CASRVPGGTDTQYF

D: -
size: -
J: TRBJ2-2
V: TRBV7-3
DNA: TGTGCCAGCAGCTTACAACAACCTTCGAACACCGGGGAGCTGTTTTTT
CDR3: CASSLQQPSNTGELFF

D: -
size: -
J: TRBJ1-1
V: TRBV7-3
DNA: TGTGCCAGCAGCTTAAGAGGTATCACTGAAGCTTTCTTT
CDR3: CASSLRGITEAFF

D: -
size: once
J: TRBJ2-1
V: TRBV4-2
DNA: TGTGCCAGCAGCCCTCACGTCCCCAGACATCTCTCCTACAATGAGCAGTTCTTC
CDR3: CASSPHVPRHLSYNEQFF

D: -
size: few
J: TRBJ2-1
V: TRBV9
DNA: TGTGCCAGCAGCATCCATACAGGTTTCGGAGGGAATGAGCAGTTCTTC
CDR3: CASSIHTGFGGNEQFF

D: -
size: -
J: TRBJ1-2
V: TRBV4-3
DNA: TGCGCCAGCAGCCGGGGTGCTCAGGACATCTATGGCTACACCTTC
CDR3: CASSRGAQDIYGYTF

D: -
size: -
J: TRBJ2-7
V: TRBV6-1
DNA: TGTGCCAGCAGTGAAGCGGGGAGCTCCTACGAGCAGTACTTC
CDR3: CASSEAGSSYEQYF

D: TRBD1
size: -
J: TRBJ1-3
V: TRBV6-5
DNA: TGTGCCAGCACCGCTCCGGACAGGGGAAACACCATATATTTT
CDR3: CASTAPDRGNTIYF

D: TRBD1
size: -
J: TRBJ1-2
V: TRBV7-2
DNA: TGTGCCAGCAGCTTAGGGGGACAGGGTCAGGTGAATGGCTACACCTTC
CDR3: CASSLGGQGQVNGYTF

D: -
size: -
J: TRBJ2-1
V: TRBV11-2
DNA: TGTGCCAGCAGCCCTACTAGCTACTCCTACAATGAGCAGTTCTTC
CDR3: CASSPTSYSYNEQFF

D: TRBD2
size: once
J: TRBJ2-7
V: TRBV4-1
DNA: TGCGCCAGCAGCCAAGATCTCGAGCGGGAGCTATCGGGCGAGCAGTACTTC
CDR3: CASSQDLERELSGEQYF

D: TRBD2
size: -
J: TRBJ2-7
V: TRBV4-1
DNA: TGCGCCAGCAGCCAGGCTCCCCTAGCGGCCTCCTACGAGCAGTACTTC
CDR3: CASSQAPLAASYEQYF

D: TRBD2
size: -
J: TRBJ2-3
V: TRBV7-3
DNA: TGTGCCAGCAGCTTAGGACTAGCGGGAGATACGCAGTATTTT
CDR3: CASSLGLAGDTQYF

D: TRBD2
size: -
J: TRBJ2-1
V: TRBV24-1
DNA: TGTGCCACCAGTGACCGTCTCGCGGGAGTAAGGAATGAGCAGTTCTTC
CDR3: CATSDRLAGVRNEQFF

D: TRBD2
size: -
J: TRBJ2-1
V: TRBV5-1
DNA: TGCGCCAGCAGCTTGGAAACCAGCGGGAGTTGGAATGAGCAGTTCTTC
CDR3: CASSLETSGSWNEQFF

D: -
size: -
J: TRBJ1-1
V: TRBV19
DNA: TGTGCCAGTAGACACAGGGAGAGGGACACTGAAGCTTTCTTT
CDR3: CASRHRERDTEAFF

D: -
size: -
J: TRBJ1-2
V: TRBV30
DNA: TGTGCCTCGAGGGGCGACAGATCCTCAGGACACTATGGCTACACCTTC
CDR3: CASRGDRSSGHYGYTF

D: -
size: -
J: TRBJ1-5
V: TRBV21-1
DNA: TGTGCCAGCAGCAAAATCGAGAGGAACAATCAGCCCCAGCATTTT
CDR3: CASSKIERNNQPQHF

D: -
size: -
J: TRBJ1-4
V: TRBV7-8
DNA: TGTGCCAGCAGCTTAGGTGGCCAGGGAGGAACTAATGAAAAACTGTTTTTT
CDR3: CASSLGGQGGTNEKLFF

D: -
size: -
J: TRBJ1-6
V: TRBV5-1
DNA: TGCGCCAGCAGCTTGGGGAGGAGCGGTAATTCACCCCTCCACTTT
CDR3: CASSLGRSGNSPLHF

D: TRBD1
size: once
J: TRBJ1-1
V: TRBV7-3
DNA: TGTGCCAGCAGCCCCGGTCCCAGGGGGCTAGGGATGAACACTGAAGCTTTCTTT
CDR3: CASSPGPRGLGMNTEAFF

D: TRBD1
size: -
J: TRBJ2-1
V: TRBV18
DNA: TGTGCCAGCTCACCATTTAACAGGGGGGACAATGAGCAGTTCTTC
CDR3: CASSPFNRGDNEQFF

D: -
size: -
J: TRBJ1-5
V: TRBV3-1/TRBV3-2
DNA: TGTGCCAGCAGCCACCACACAGGGAAATTGGGTCAGCCCCAGCATTTT
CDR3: CASSHHTGKLGQPQHF

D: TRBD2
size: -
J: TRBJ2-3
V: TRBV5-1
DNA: TGCGCCAGCAGCTTACCTCTAGCGGGAGCGACAGATACGCAGTATTTT
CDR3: CASSLPLAGATDTQYF

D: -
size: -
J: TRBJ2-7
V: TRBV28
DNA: TGTGCCAGCAGTACCTCCGGGACTCAAAACTACTACGAGCAGTACTTC
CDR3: CASSTSGTQNYYEQYF

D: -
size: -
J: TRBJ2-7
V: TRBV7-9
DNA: TGTGCCAGCAGCCCGACCAGGGGTTCCTCGGGCGAGCAGTACTTC
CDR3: CASSPTRGSSGEQYF

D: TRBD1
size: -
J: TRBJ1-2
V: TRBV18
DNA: TGTGCCAGCTCCCAAGAAGCGACAGGGTCGTATGGCTACACCTTC
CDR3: CASSQEATGSYGYTF

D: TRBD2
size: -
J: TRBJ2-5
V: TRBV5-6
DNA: TGTGCCAGCAGCTTACTCCTAGGGAGGGATGAGAAGACCCAGTACTTC
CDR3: CASSLLLGRDEKTQYF

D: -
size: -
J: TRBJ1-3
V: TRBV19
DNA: TGTGCCAGTATTTCCTTTGGAAACACCATATATTTT
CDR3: CASISFGNTIYF

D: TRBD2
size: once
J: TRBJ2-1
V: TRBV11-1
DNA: TGTGCCAGCAGCTTCAGCGGGAGTGTCGATGAGCAGTTCTTC
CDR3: CASSFSGSVDEQFF

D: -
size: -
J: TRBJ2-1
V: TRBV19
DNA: TGTGCCAGTCGGGGATCGAGCTCCTACAATGAGCAGTTCTTC
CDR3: CASRGSSSYNEQFF

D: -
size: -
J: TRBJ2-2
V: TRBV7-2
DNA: TGTGCCAGCAGCCTATTCTCGGTCGCGAACACCGGGGAGCTGTTTTTT
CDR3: CASSLFSVANTGELFF

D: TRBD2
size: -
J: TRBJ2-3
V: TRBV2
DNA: TGTGCCAGCAGTGTACTAGCGGGAGGTGGGGATACGCAGTATTTT
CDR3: CASSVLAGGGDTQYF

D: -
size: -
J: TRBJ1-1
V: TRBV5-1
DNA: TGCGCCAGCAGCTTGACCAACTCGAACACTGAAGCTTTCTTT
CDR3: CASSLTNSNTEAFF

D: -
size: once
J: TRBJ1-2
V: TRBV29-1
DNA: TGCAGTGCCGGGACATCTAAAGATGGCTACACCTTC
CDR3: CSAGTSKDGYTF

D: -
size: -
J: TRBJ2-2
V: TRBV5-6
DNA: TGTGCCAGCAGCTCCGACGCCGCGGGCGGGGAGCTGTTTTTT
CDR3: CASSSDAAGGELFF

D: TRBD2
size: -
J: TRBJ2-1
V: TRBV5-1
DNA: TGCGCCAGCAGAGGACTAGCGGGAGTGGGGTCCTACAATGAGCAGTTCTTC
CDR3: CASRGLAGVGSYNEQFF

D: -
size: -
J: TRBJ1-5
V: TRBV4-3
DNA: TGCGCCAGCAGCCAAGATGAAAGCGATCAGCCCCAGCATTTT
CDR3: CASSQDESDQPQHF

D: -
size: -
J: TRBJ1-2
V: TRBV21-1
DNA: TGTGCCAGCAGCAAATCTCTGGAGCCAGGGGGTGACTATGGCTACACCTTC
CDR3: CASSKSLEPGGDYGYTF

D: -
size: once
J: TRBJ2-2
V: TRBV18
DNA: TGTGCCAGCTCACTCCTTCGGGTCGGGGACACCGGGGAGCTGTTTTTT
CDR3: CASSLLRVGDTGELFF

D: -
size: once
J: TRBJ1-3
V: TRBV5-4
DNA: TGTGCCAGCAGCGCTGGGGGGGGCTCTGGAAACACCATATATTTT
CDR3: CASSAGGGSGNTIYF

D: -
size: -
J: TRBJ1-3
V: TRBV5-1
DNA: TGCGCCAGCAGCTTTGGACAGAGAACGACCCACTCTGGAAACACCATATATTTT
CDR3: CASSFGQRTTHSGNTIYF

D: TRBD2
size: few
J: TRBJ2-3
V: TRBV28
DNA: TGTGCCAGCAGAGGGACTAGCGGGAGGGCCTGGGGGACAGATACGCAGTATTTT
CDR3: CASRGTSGRAWGTDTQYF

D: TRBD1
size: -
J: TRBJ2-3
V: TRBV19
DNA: TGTGCCAGTAGTATAGACGGCAGGGGGCAAGATACGCAGTATTTT
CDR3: CASSIDGRGQDTQYF

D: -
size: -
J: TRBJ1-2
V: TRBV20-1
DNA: TGCAGTGCTAGTCTAAAGGGGATCGGTTATGGCTACACCTTC
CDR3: CSASLKGIGYGYTF

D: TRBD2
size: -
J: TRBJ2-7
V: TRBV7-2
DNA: TGTGCCAGCAGCTACCAGCGGGGTTCCTCCTACGAGCAGTACTTC
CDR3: CASSYQRGSSYEQYF

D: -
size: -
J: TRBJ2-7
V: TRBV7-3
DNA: TGTGCCAGCAGCTCTCAGGTCTCGGGAGAGCAGTACTTC
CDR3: CASSSQVSGEQYF

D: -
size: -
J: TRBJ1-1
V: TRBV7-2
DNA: TGTGCCAGCAGCCCGCGGGTGAACACTGAAGCTTTCTTT
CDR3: CASSPRVNTEAFF

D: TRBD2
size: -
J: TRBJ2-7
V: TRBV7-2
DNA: TGTGCCAGCAGTTTGGGACTAGCGGGAAGTTACGAGCAGTACTTC
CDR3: CASSLGLAGSYEQYF

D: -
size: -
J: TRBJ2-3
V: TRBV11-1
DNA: TGTGCCAGCAGCTTTTTTAGCGGAGACACAGATACGCAGTATTTT
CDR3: CASSFFSGDTDTQYF